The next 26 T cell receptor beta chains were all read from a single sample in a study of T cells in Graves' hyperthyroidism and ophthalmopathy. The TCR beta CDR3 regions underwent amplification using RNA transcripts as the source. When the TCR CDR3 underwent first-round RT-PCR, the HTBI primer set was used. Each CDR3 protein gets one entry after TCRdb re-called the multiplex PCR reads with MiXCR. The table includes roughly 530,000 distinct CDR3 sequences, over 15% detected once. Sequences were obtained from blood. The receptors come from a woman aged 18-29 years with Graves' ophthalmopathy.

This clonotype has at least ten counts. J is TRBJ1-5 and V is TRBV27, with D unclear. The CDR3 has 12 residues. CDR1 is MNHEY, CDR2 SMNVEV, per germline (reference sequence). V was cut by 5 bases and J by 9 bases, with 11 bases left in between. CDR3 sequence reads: CASSPGFGPQHF. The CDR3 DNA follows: TGTGCCAGCAGTCCCGGTTTCGGGCCCCAGCATTTT.

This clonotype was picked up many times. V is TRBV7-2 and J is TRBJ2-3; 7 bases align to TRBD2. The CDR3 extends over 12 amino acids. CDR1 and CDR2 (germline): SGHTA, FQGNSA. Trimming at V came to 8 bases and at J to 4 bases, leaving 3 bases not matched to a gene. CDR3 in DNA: TGTGCCAGCGGACTAGGGGCAGATACGCAGTATTTT. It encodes CASGLGADTQYF.

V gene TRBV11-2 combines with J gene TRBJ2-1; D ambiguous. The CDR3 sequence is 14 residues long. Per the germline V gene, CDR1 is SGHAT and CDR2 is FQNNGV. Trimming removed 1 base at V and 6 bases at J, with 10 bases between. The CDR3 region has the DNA TGTGCCAGCAGCTTAGCGATCTCGTCCAATGAGCAGTTCTTC. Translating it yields CASSLAISSNEQFF.

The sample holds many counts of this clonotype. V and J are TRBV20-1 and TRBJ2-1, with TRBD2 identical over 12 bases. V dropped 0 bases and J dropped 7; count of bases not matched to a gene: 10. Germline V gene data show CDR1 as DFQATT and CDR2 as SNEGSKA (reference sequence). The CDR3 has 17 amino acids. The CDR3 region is CSARDHLAGGPQNEQFF. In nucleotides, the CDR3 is TGCAGTGCTAGAGACCACCTAGCGGGGGGGCCCCAGAATGAGCAGTTCTTC.

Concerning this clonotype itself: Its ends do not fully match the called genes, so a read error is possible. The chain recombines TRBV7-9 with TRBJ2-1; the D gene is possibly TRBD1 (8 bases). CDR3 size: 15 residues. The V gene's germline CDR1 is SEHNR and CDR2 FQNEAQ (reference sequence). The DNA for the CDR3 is TGCGCCAGCAGCCCCGGGGGGCAGGGGGCCAATGAGCAGTTCTTC. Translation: CASSPGGQGANEQFF.

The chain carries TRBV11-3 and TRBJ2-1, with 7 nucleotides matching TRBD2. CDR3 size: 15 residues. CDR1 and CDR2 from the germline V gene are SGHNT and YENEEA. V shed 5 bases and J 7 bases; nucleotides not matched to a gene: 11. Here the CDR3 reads CASSPSGTGGNEQFF. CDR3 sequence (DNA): TGTGCCAGCAGCCCCAGCGGGACCGGGGGGAATGAGCAGTTCTTC.

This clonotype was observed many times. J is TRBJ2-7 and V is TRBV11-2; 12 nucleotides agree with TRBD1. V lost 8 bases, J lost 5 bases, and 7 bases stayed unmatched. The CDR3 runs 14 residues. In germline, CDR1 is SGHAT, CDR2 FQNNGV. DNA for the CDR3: TGTGCCAGCGGACGGGACAGGGGGCCGCACGAGCAGTACTTC. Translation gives CASGRDRGPHEQYF.

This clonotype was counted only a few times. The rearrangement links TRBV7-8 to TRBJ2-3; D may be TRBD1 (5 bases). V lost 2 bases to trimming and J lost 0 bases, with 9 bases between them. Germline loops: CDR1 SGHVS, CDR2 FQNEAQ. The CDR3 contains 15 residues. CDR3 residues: CASSLLGASTDTQYF. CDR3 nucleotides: TGTGCCAGCAGCTTACTAGGGGCTAGCACAGATACGCAGTATTTT.

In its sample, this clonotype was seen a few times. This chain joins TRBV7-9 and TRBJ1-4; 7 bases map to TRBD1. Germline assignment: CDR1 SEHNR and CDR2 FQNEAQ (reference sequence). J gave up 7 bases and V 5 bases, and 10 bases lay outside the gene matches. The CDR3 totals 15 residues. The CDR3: CASSVRTGGSEKLFF. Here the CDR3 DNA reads TGTGCCAGCAGCGTCCGGACAGGAGGTTCTGAAAAACTGTTTTTT.

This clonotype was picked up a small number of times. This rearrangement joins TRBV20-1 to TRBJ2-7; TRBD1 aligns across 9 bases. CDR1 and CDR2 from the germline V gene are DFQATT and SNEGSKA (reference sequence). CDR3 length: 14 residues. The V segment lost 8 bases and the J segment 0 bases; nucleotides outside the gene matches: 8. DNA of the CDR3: TGCAGTCCCTCCGGACAGGGGAGCTCCTACGAGCAGTACTTC. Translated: CSPSGQGSSYEQYF.

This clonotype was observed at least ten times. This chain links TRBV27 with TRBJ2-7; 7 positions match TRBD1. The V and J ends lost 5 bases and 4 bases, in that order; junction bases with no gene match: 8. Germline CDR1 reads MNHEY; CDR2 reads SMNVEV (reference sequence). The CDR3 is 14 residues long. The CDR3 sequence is CASSGSGRGYEQYF. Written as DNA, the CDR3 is TGTGCCAGCAGTGGGTCCGGCAGGGGGTACGAGCAGTACTTC.

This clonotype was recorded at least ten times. CDR3: CASSQEGTGGYTF. Here the CDR3 DNA reads TGTGCCAGCAGCCAAGAAGGAACAGGAGGCTACACCTTC. This chain uses TRBV14 with TRBJ1-2; D may be TRBD1 (5 bases). The CDR3 sequence is 13 residues long. The germline gives CDR1 SGHDN, CDR2 FVKESK. V was clipped by 0 bases and J by 8 bases, with 10 bases between them.

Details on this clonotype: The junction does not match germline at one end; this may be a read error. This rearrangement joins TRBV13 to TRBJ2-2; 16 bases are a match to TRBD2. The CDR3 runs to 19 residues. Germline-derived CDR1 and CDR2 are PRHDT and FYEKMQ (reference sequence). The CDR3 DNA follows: TGCGCCAGCAGCTTGGAACCGGGACTAGCGGGGGGGCCCACCGGGGAGCTGTTTTTT. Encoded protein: CASSLEPGLAGGPTGELFF.

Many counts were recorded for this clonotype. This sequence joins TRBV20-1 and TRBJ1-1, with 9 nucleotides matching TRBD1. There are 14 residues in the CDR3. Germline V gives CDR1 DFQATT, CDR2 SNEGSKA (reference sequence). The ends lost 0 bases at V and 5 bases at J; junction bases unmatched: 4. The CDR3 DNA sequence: TGCAGTGCTAGAGATCTGGACAGGGGAACTGAAGCTTTCTTT. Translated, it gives CSARDLDRGTEAFF.

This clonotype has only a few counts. Here the CDR3 reads CASRMIAENTDTQYF. The CDR3 nucleotides are TGTGCCAGCAGAATGATAGCGGAGAACACAGATACGCAGTATTTT. The J gene is TRBJ2-3, the V gene TRBV27; TRBD2 might be the D (6 bases). This CDR3 is 15 amino acids long. Germline V gene lookup returns CDR1 MNHEY and CDR2 SMNVEV (reference sequence). Between the trimmed V and J ends, which lost 6 bases and 2 bases, there was a span of 15 bases.

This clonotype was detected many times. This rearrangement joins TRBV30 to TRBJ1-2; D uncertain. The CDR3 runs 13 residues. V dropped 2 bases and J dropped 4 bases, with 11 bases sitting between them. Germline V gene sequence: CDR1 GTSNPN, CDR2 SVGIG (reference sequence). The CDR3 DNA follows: TGTGCCTGGAGTCCCTATCCCACCTATGGCTACACCTTC. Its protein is CAWSPYPTYGYTF.

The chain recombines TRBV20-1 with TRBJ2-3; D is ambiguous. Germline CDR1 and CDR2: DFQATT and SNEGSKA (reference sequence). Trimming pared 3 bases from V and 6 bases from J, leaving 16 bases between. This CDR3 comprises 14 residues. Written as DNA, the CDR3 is TGCAGTGCTAGGACTCTGGGCCGCGCGGATACGCAGTATTTT. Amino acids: CSARTLGRADTQYF.

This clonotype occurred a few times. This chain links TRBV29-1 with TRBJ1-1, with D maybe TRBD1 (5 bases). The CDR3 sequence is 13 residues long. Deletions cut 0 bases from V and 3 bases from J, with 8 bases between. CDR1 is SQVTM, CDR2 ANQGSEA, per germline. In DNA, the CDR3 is TGCAGCGTTGAAGAGACAGCGGACACTGAAGCTTTCTTT. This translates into CSVEETADTEAFF.

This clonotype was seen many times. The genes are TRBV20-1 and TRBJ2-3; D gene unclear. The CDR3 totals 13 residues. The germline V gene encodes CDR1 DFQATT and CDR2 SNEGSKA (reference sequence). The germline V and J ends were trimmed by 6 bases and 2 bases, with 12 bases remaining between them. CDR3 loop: CSAIANPTDTQYF. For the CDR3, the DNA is TGCAGTGCAATAGCTAATCCCACAGATACGCAGTATTTT.

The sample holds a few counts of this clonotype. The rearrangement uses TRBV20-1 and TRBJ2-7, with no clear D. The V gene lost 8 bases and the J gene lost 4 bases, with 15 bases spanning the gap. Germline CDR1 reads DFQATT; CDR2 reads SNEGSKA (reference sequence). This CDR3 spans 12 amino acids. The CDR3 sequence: CSTSPREYEQYF. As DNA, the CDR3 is TGCAGTACTTCGCCTAGGGAATACGAGCAGTACTTC.

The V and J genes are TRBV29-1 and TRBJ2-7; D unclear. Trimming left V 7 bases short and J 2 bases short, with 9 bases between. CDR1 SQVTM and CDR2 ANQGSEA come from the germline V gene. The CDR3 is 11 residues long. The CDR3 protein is CSAADPYEQYF. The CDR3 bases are TGCAGCGCGGCGGACCCCTACGAGCAGTACTTC.

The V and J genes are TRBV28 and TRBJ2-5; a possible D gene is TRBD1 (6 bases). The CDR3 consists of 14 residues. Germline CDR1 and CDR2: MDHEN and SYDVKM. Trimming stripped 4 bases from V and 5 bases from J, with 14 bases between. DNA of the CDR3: TGTGCCAGCAGTTCCTCCAGGGGTCGGGAGACCCAGTACTTC. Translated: CASSSSRGRETQYF.

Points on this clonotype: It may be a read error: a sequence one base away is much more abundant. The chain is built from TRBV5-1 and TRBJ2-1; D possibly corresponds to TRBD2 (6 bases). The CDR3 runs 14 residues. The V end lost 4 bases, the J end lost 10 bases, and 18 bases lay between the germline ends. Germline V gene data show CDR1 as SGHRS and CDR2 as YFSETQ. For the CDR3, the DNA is TGCGCCAGCAGCCAGTCCCGGGACTTTCACGAGCAGTTCTTC. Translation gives CASSQSRDFHEQFF.

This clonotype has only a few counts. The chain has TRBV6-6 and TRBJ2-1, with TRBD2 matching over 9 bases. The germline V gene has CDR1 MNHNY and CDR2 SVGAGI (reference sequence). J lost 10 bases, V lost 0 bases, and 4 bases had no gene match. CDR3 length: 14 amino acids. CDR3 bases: TGTGCCAGCAGTTACTCGGGACTAGCAAAAGAGCAGTTCTTC. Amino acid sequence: CASSYSGLAKEQFF.

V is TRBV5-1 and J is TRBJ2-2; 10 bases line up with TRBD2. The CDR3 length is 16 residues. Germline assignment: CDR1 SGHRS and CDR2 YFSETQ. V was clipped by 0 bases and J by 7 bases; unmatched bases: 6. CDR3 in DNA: TGCGCCAGCAGCTTGGAGCTAGCGGGAGTAGGCGGGGAGCTGTTTTTT. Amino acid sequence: CASSLELAGVGGELFF.

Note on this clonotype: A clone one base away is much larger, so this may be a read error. The CDR3 coding sequence is TGTGCCAGCAGGTTAGCAGGGTTTGGGGACTACGAGCAGTACTTC. Amino acids: CASRLAGFGDYEQYF. The chain couples TRBV27 to TRBJ2-7, with a tentative D call TRBD1 (5 bases). The CDR3 extends over 15 amino acids. Germline CDR1 reads MNHEY; CDR2 reads SMNVEV (reference sequence). The V end lost 6 bases, the J end lost 3 bases, and 18 bases lay between the germline ends.